The T cell receptor beta chain described here comes from a study of shared clonotypes between healthy human individuals. Study-level points and caveats: Several donors had around 5% of their naive CD4 clonotypes in common.

V lost 2 bases and J lost 7, with 11 bases in between. Germline V CDR1 and CDR2: SNHLY, FYNNEI. The CDR3 sequence is 13 residues long. Genomic DNA from each subset was divided evenly over several immunoSEQ plates. Method: immunoSEQ multiplex PCR; TCRdb's copy keeps in-frame clones and lacks some. The sample lists 1,400,000 or so clones; approximately 98.5% were seen once. In the case of this clone: No antigen is known for it.

The chain is built from TRBV2 and TRBJ2-5; maybe TRBD2 (5 bases). Sequencing input: naive CD4+ T cells sorted from blood. As to subset: CD45RA+ positively selected. The TCR originated in a young man in good health. CDR3 nucleotides: TGTGCCAGCAGTGAACCTCACCGGGGGACCCAGTACTTC. Its protein is CASSEPHRGTQYF.